A selection of T cell receptor beta chains follows, all from one sample in a study of blood T cell repertoires in COVID-19. Sequenced by immunoSEQ multiplex PCR; TCRdb stores in-frame clones only, minus some. The data contain 250,000 to 300,000 clones, roughly 90% of them seen just once; the ten biggest clones take up roughly 10%. Specimen: peripheral blood. Receptors were obtained from a woman in her twenties or thirties with COVID-19, enrolled during active disease. The CDR3 runs from the conserved cysteine through the conserved F or W. Each record gives: clone size, V gene, J gene, D gene, CDR3 protein, CDR3 DNA. A D gene is named only where the DNA matches it firmly. The listing skips clone size in some rows; elsewhere it reads once, few, many or a size class.

>NA|TRBV6-5|TRBJ1-5|TRBD1
CASPTLGQDNQPQHF
TGTGCCAGCCCCACGCTGGGACAGGACAATCAGCCCCAGCATTTT
>NA|TRBV28|TRBJ2-1|TRBD2
CASSSTPLAGYSNEQFF
TGTGCCAGCTCTTCAACCCCACTAGCGGGATATAGTAATGAGCAGTTCTTC
>NA|TRBV7-2|TRBJ2-7|TRBD2
CASSITSGRVYEQYF
TGTGCCAGCAGCATTACTAGCGGGAGAGTATACGAGCAGTACTTC
>NA|TRBV5-6|TRBJ2-5|TRBD1
CASSLGTEETQYF
TGTGCCAGCAGCTTAGGGACAGAAGAGACCCAGTACTTC
>NA|TRBV19|TRBJ2-5|NA
CASHHTNRVETQYF
TGTGCCAGTCATCATACCAACAGGGTTGAGACCCAGTACTTC
>NA|TRBV2|TRBJ2-5|TRBD2
CASSATSLGVGETQYF
TGTGCCAGCAGTGCGACTAGCCTCGGGGTAGGAGAGACCCAGTACTTC
>NA|TRBV28|TRBJ1-1|NA
CASSSWPGPNTEAFF
TGTGCCAGCAGTTCCTGGCCGGGTCCGAACACTGAAGCTTTCTTT
>NA|TRBV6-1|TRBJ2-2|TRBD2
CASSEGGAGAGELFF
TGTGCCAGCAGTGAAGGAGGCGCGGGGGCCGGGGAGCTGTTTTTT
>NA|TRBV11-2|TRBJ2-3|NA
CASSLDRGYLYTQYF
TGTGCCAGCAGCTTAGATCGGGGGTATTTATATACGCAGTATTTT
>NA|TRBV5-8|TRBJ2-7|TRBD2
CASSLGLGGRFTDEQYF
TGTGCCAGCAGCTTGGGGCTGGGCGGGAGATTTACTGACGAGCAGTACTTC
>NA|TRBV11-3|TRBJ2-1|TRBD2
CASSFSSGDNEQFF
TGTGCCAGCAGCTTTTCTAGCGGGGACAATGAGCAGTTCTTC
>NA|TRBV20-1|TRBJ2-7|TRBD2
CSASPAGAYEEQYF
TGCAGTGCTAGTCCAGCGGGAGCCTACGAGGAGCAGTACTTC
>NA|TRBV10-3|TRBJ2-5|TRBD1
CAIRGGTGQETQYF
TGTGCCATACGAGGTGGGACAGGACAAGAGACCCAGTACTTC
>NA|TRBV7-2|TRBJ2-7|TRBD2
CASSSSGMAYEQYF
TGTGCCAGCAGCTCGAGCGGGATGGCCTACGAGCAGTACTTC
>NA|TRBV18|TRBJ2-1|TRBD2
CASSPLAGGWDEQFF
TGTGCCAGCTCACCTCTAGCGGGAGGCTGGGATGAGCAGTTCTTC
>NA|TRBV28|TRBJ2-7|TRBD1
CASSLAGTGSSYEQYF
TGTGCCAGCAGTTTAGCCGGGACAGGGAGCTCCTACGAGCAGTACTTC
>NA|TRBV6-6|TRBJ1-1|NA
CASSQGRNTEAFF
TGTGCCAGCAGCCAGGGGAGGAACACTGAAGCTTTCTTT
>NA|TRBV30|TRBJ2-2|NA
CAWSVLENTGELFF
TGTGCCTGGAGTGTACTAGAGAACACCGGGGAGCTGTTTTTT
>once|TRBV30|TRBJ2-7|NA
CAWNSGTYEQYF
TGTGCCTGGAACAGCGGGACATACGAGCAGTACTTC
>NA|TRBV4-1|TRBJ2-7|NA
CASSQEGTPYEQYF
TGCGCCAGCAGCCAAGAGGGCACCCCCTACGAGCAGTACTTC
>NA|TRBV13|TRBJ2-3|TRBD2
CASSASGRWRSTDTQYF
TGTGCCAGCAGCGCCAGCGGGAGGTGGAGAAGCACAGATACGCAGTATTTT
>NA|TRBV19|TRBJ1-4|TRBD1
CASTPIGGRGEPTNEKLFF
TGTGCCAGTACCCCTATCGGAGGCAGGGGGGAGCCAACTAATGAAAAACTGTTTTTT
>NA|TRBV29-1|TRBJ1-2|TRBD1
CSAEDRGPYGYTF
TGCAGCGCGGAGGACAGGGGCCCCTATGGCTACACCTTC
>NA|TRBV5-4|TRBJ2-7|TRBD2
CASSRLAGGFYEQYF
TGTGCCAGCAGCCGTCTAGCGGGAGGGTTCTACGAGCAGTACTTC
>NA|TRBV27|TRBJ1-2|TRBD1
CASSPRQGHGYTF
TGTGCCAGCAGTCCACGACAGGGTCACGGCTACACCTTC
>NA|TRBV10-3|TRBJ2-1|TRBD2
CAISDSAAGGRDEQFF
TGTGCCATCAGTGACTCGGCGGCGGGGGGGAGGGATGAGCAGTTCTTC
>NA|TRBV6-6|TRBJ2-3|NA
CASSYSRSRTDTQYF
TGTGCCAGCAGTTACTCACGCAGTCGCACAGATACGCAGTATTTT
>NA|TRBV2|TRBJ2-7|NA
CASGGSYEQYF
TGTGCCAGCGGGGGGTCCTACGAGCAGTACTTC
>NA|TRBV10-3|TRBJ2-2|NA
CAISPDRSGELFF
TGTGCCATCAGTCCCGACAGGTCCGGGGAGCTGTTTTTT
>NA|TRBV11-1|TRBJ2-7|NA
CASSSPQRGYEQYF
TGTGCCAGCAGCTCCCCCCAAAGGGGCTACGAGCAGTACTTC
>NA|TRBV2|TRBJ2-7|NA
CASSEGSGVFLYEQYF
TGTGCCAGCAGTGAAGGCTCAGGGGTTTTTTTGTACGAGCAGTACTTC
>NA|TRBV28|TRBJ1-5|NA
CASRTGSSNQPQHF
TGTGCCAGCAGAACCGGGAGTAGCAATCAGCCCCAGCATTTT
>NA|TRBV6-5|TRBJ2-3|NA
CASRSYSSTDTQYF
TGTGCCAGCAGAAGTTACTCTAGCACAGATACGCAGTATTTT
>NA|TRBV5-3|TRBJ1-5|TRBD1
CARSIRTGKKYQPQHF
TGTGCCAGAAGCATCCGGACAGGGAAGAAATACCAGCCCCAGCATTTT
>NA|TRBV28|TRBJ2-5|NA
CASSNLGVTGGETQYF
TGTGCCAGCAGCAACCTGGGGGTGACAGGCGGGGAGACCCAGTACTTC
>NA|TRBV19|TRBJ2-3|TRBD1
CASSITGDSTDTQYF
TGTGCCAGTAGTATCACAGGGGATAGCACAGATACGCAGTATTTT
>few|TRBV2|TRBJ2-7|NA
CASSSTQGQYEQYF
TGTGCCAGCAGCTCAACGCAGGGGCAATACGAGCAGTACTTC
>NA|TRBV28|TRBJ2-3|TRBD2
CASSFSLAGVQVGTDTQYF
TGTGCCAGCAGTTTTAGCCTAGCGGGGGTCCAGGTTGGGACAGATACGCAGTATTTT
>NA|TRBV27|TRBJ2-1|NA
CASSLRGLATHNEQFF
TGTGCCAGCAGTTTAAGAGGGCTAGCGACCCACAATGAGCAGTTCTTC
>NA|TRBV7-9|TRBJ1-2|TRBD1
CASSLTGDGYTF
TGTGCCAGCAGCTTAACAGGGGACGGCTACACCTTC
>NA|TRBV19|TRBJ2-7|NA
CASSILLSYEQYF
TGTGCCAGTAGTATCCTACTCTCCTACGAGCAGTACTTC
>NA|TRBV6-5|TRBJ2-7|NA
CASSYSRSAYEQYF
TGTGCCAGCAGTTACTCCAGGTCAGCCTACGAGCAGTACTTC